Following are 17 T cell receptor beta chains from one sample sequenced in a study of T cell repertoires in cytomegalovirus infection. No antigen is known for these receptors. TCRdb re-called the reads through MiXCR, storing one row per CDR3 protein. This table has approximately 140,000 distinct CDR3 sequences, under 30% appearing once. Material for sequencing was PBMCs, sequenced either directly or after in vitro stimulation (not recorded which). The receptors were gathered from a human donor in good health (CMV status not recorded). Some clones in this sample may be carry-over from other donors' samples.

The CDR3 sequence is CASSLGDRAKETQYF. CDR3 in DNA: TGTGCCAGCAGCTTAGGGGACAGAGCGAAAGAGACCCAGTACTTC. The chain carries TRBV7-2 and TRBJ2-5, with 7 nucleotides matching TRBD1. The germline gives CDR1 SGHTA, CDR2 FQGNSA. The CDR3 spans 15 residues. Trimming removed 1 base from V and 3 bases from J; junction bases left unmatched: 5.

The chain links TRBV9 to TRBJ2-5; perhaps TRBD2 as D (7 bases). In germline, CDR1 is SGDLS, CDR2 YYNGEE. The V end lost 0 bases, the J end lost 5 bases, and 14 bases lay between the germline ends. This CDR3 region has 15 residues. The CDR3 DNA reads as TGTGCCAGCAGCGTAGAGGGGGGGGGGTTTGAGACCCAGTACTTC. Amino acid sequence: CASSVEGGGFETQYF.

V is TRBV11-2 and J is TRBJ2-5, with D unresolved. Trimming shortened V by 0 bases and J by 1 base, and 15 bases separated the two germline ends. CDR3 size: 17 residues. Germline V gene lookup returns CDR1 SGHAT and CDR2 FQNNGV. The CDR3, as DNA: TGTGCCAGCAGCTTAGAAGTTGTCAGGAAAACCCAAGAGACCCAGTACTTC. This gives the protein CASSLEVVRKTQETQYF.

The V and J genes are TRBV11-3 and TRBJ2-1; the match to TRBD1 covers 8 bases. The CDR3 runs 15 residues. After removal of 6 bases from V and 7 bases from J, the junction contained 11 bases not matched to a gene. The germline CDR1 and CDR2 sequences are SGHNT and YENEEA. The CDR3 region is CASRDAGQEGNEQFF. DNA for the CDR3: TGTGCCAGCAGGGACGCGGGACAGGAGGGGAATGAGCAGTTCTTC. Full variable domain (missing parts from reference TRBV11-3 and TRBJ2-1): EAGVVQSPRYKIIEKKQPVAFWCNPISGHNTLYWYLQNLGQGPELLIRYENEEAVDDSQLPKDRFSAERLKGVDSTLKIQPAELGDSAVYLCASRDAGQEGNEQFFGPGTRLTVL.

In its sample, this clonotype was seen many times. J is TRBJ2-1 and V is TRBV28; maybe TRBD2 (5 bases). Germline V gene sequence: CDR1 MDHEN, CDR2 SYDVKM. CDR3 length: 18 residues. V was shortened by 3 bases and J by 0 bases, with 18 bases between the two germline ends. CDR3 coding DNA: TGTGCCAGCAGTTTGGTTATTCGAGGGAGTAGCTCCTACAATGAGCAGTTCTTC. It yields the protein CASSLVIRGSSSYNEQFF.

The DNA of the CDR3 is TGTGCCAGCAGTTTATTAGACAGGATCTCTGGGGCCAACGTCCTGACTTTC. Protein: CASSLLDRISGANVLTF. V gene TRBV27 combines with J gene TRBJ2-6; D is possibly TRBD1 (6 bases). The V and J ends lost 1 base and 0 bases respectively, with 10 bases between them. The CDR3 loop spans 17 amino acids. Germline CDR1 and CDR2: MNHEY and SMNVEV (reference sequence).

The chain has TRBV5-4 and TRBJ2-3, with 8 bases lining up with TRBD2. The V segment lost 2 bases and the J segment 2 bases; nucleotides outside the gene matches: 4. CDR1 is SGHNT, CDR2 YYREEE, per germline (reference sequence). The CDR3 is made up of 15 amino acids. CDR3 sequence (DNA): TGTGCCAGCAGCTTCACTAGCGGAAACACAGATACGCAGTATTTT. Translation: CASSFTSGNTDTQYF.

This sequence joins TRBV2 and TRBJ2-2; 9 bases are shared with TRBD2. With 2 bases clipped from V and 2 bases from J, the junction kept 3 bases outside the gene matches. The CDR3 is made up of 16 amino acids. In germline, CDR1 is SNHLY, CDR2 FYNNEI. The CDR3: CASSESGRSNTGELFF. The DNA of the CDR3 is TGTGCCAGCAGTGAAAGCGGGAGGAGTAACACCGGGGAGCTGTTTTTT. Supplemented by reference TRBV2 and TRBJ2-2, the full variable domain reads EPEVTQTPSHQVTQMGQEVILRCVPISNHLYFYWYRQILGQKVEFLVSFYNNEISEKSEIFDDQFSVERPDGSNFTLKIRSTKLEDSAMYFCASSESGRSNTGELFFGEGSRLTVL.

This chain joins TRBV9 and TRBJ1-5; D unresolved. CDR1 and CDR2 (germline): SGDLS, YYNGEE. CDR3 length equals 13 residues. The germline V and J ends were trimmed by 1 base and 2 bases, with 4 bases remaining between them. In nucleotides, the CDR3 is TGTGCCAGCAGCGTACATGGCAATCAGCCCCAGCATTTT. It translates to CASSVHGNQPQHF.

The chain links TRBV11-2 to TRBJ2-5; 14 nucleotides align to TRBD2. Trimming took 7 bases from V and 4 from J; bases not matched to a gene: 11. This CDR3 comprises 17 residues. Germline CDR1 is SGHAT and CDR2 is FQNNGV. This chain's CDR3 is CASTTFLGLAGGETQYF. The CDR3 bases are TGTGCCAGCACAACCTTCCTCGGACTAGCGGGGGGAGAGACCCAGTACTTC. The full variable domain, completed using reference TRBV11-2 and TRBJ2-5, is EAGVAQSPRYKIIEKRQSVAFWCNPISGHATLYWYQQILGQGPKLLIQFQNNGVVDDSQLPKDRFSAERLKGVDSTLKIQPAKLEDSAVYLCASTTFLGLAGGETQYFGPGTRLLVL.

This clonotype was detected many times. This chain uses TRBV7-6 with TRBJ2-1, with a possible D match to TRBD1 (6 bases). V was pared by 1 base and J by 1 base, with 14 bases between. Germline CDR1 is SGHVS and CDR2 is FNYEAQ. The CDR3 length is 17 residues. As DNA, the CDR3 is TGTGCCAGCAGCTTAGTCACAGGGCTATCGTCCTACAATGAGCAGTTCTTC. Encoded protein: CASSLVTGLSSYNEQFF.

This rearrangement joins TRBV7-2 to TRBJ1-2; D might be TRBD1 (5 bases). This CDR3 comprises 15 residues. Germline CDR1 and CDR2: SGHTA and FQGNSA. Trimming stripped 5 bases from V and 4 bases from J, with 17 bases between. The CDR3 region has the DNA TGTGCCAGCAGCCCGGGGGTGGGATTTGGCTATGGCTACACCTTC. Encoded protein: CASSPGVGFGYGYTF.

The J gene is TRBJ2-5, the V gene TRBV11-2; no reliable D call. Trimming removed 1 base from V and 4 bases from J, with 10 bases in between. Germline CDR1 is SGHAT and CDR2 is FQNNGV. The CDR3 contains 14 residues. CDR3 in amino acids: CASSLAPEAETQYF. The CDR3 region has the DNA TGTGCCAGCAGCTTAGCGCCGGAAGCAGAGACCCAGTACTTC.

CDR3 coding DNA: TGTGCCACCAGCAGACCAATAACAGGCACAGATACGCAGTATTTT. It yields the protein CATSRPITGTDTQYF. The V and J genes are TRBV15 and TRBJ2-3; D gene unclear. Germline V gives CDR1 LNHNV, CDR2 YYDKDF (reference sequence). The CDR3 runs 15 residues. V was trimmed by 2 bases and J by 1 base, leaving 10 bases between them.

The gene calls are TRBV9 and TRBJ2-3; 15 bases match TRBD2. This CDR3 has 17 amino acids. V shed 3 bases, J shed 2 bases, and the junction held 4 bases outside the gene matches. The V gene's germline CDR1 is SGDLS and CDR2 YYNGEE. The CDR3 is CASSAGTSGRLTDTQYF. For the CDR3, the DNA is TGTGCCAGCAGCGCGGGGACTAGCGGGAGGCTCACAGATACGCAGTATTTT. The full variable domain, completed using reference TRBV9 and TRBJ2-3, is DSGVTQTPKHLITATGQRVTLRCSPRSGDLSVYWYQQSLDQGLQFLIQYYNGEERAKGNILERFSAQQFPDLHSELNLSSLELGDSALYFCASSAGTSGRLTDTQYFGPGTRLTVL.

This clonotype was seen at least ten times. The CDR3 loop is CASSLRTGGDQPQHF. The CDR3 nucleotides are TGTGCCAGCAGTCTGAGGACAGGGGGCGATCAGCCCCAGCATTTT. This chain connects TRBV12-3 or TRBV12-4 to TRBJ1-5; 11 bases are shared with TRBD1. The length of the CDR3 is 15 residues. The V and J ends lost 5 bases and 5 bases, in that order; junction bases with no gene match: 5.

The V call is TRBV20-1, the J call TRBJ1-5; no clear D gene. In germline, CDR1 is DFQATT, CDR2 SNEGSKA (reference sequence). CDR3 length: 11 residues. Trimming left V 5 bases short and J 5 bases short, with 7 bases between. The CDR3 nucleotides are TGCAGTGCTGTAGGGCATCAGCCCCAGCATTTT. Translated: CSAVGHQPQHF.